Following are 27 T cell receptor beta chains from one sample sequenced in a study of blood T cells in healthy people across ages. The use of a sample-barcoded 5' primer and a J-beta primer mix characterized a second PCR of about 7 to 12 cycles. TCRdb reanalysed the 5' RACE reads using MiXCR and keeps one entry per CDR3 protein. The sample carries approximately 1,000,000 distinct CDR3 sequences, roughly two fifths recorded once. Sequencing was carried out using blood. These receptors all come from a man younger than 35 in good health.

This chain links TRBV6-6 with TRBJ1-1; TRBD1 matches 7 bases. The germline gives CDR1 MNHNY, CDR2 SVGAGI (reference sequence). J lost 5 bases, V lost 0 bases, and 9 bases had no gene match. The CDR3 length is 16 residues. The DNA of the CDR3 is TGTGCCAGCAGTTACTCTATTACAGGGGAAACGACTGAAGCTTTCTTT. Residues: CASSYSITGETTEAFF.

V is TRBV6-6 and J is TRBJ2-5; 8 nucleotides match TRBD2. Germline CDR1 reads MNHNY; CDR2 reads SVGAGI (reference sequence). The CDR3 contains 14 residues. The ends lost 11 bases at V and 2 bases at J; junction bases unmatched: 10. CDR3 sequence (DNA): TGTGCCTCCAACGGGGCGGGGGGACAAGAGACCCAGTACTTC. Amino acids: CASNGAGGQETQYF.

This clonotype was observed a handful of times. The gene calls are TRBV6-5 and TRBJ2-3, with TRBD2 identical over 11 bases. The germline gives CDR1 MNHEY, CDR2 SVGAGI. CDR3 length: 16 amino acids. Unmatched junction bases numbered 6, after V lost 6 bases and J lost 1 base. The CDR3 reads CASSRGSGGGTDTQYF. The CDR3 DNA sequence: TGTGCCAGCAGCCGTGGTAGCGGGGGGGGCACAGATACGCAGTATTTT.

CDR3 coding DNA: TGCAGTGCACCCGGTGGGGGGAATAACTATGGCTACACCTTC. Translating it yields CSAPGGGNNYGYTF. V and J are TRBV20-1 and TRBJ1-2; a possible D gene is TRBD1 (5 bases). Trimming stripped 6 bases from V and 1 base from J, with 15 bases between. Germline loops: CDR1 DFQATT, CDR2 SNEGSKA (reference sequence). The CDR3 length is 14 residues.

The rearrangement uses TRBV2 and TRBJ2-3; possible D gene TRBD2, 5 bases. There are 15 residues in the CDR3. Per germline, CDR1 SNHLY and CDR2 FYNNEI. Trimming pared 3 bases from V and 1 base from J, leaving 11 bases between. The CDR3 sequence: CASSDGVRRTDTQYF. The CDR3, as DNA: TGTGCCAGCAGTGACGGGGTGCGGCGCACAGATACGCAGTATTTT.

This clonotype was detected a few times. V usage is TRBV6-2 or TRBV6-3 and J usage is TRBJ2-7, with 7 bases matching TRBD1. CDR1 is MNHEY and CDR2 is SVGEGT in the germline V gene. Losses at the gene ends were 1 base for V and 2 bases for J; bases not matched to a gene: 2. This CDR3 comprises 14 residues. Here the CDR3 DNA reads TGTGCCAGCAGTTACTTGGGACAGACCTACGAGCAGTACTTC. This translates into CASSYLGQTYEQYF.

The chain links TRBV4-1 to TRBJ2-5; D is ambiguous. Per the germline V gene, CDR1 is MGHRA and CDR2 is YSYEKL. CDR3 size: 12 residues. Trimming left V 4 bases short and J 11 bases short, with 14 bases between. The CDR3 DNA reads as TGCGCCAGCAGCCCGAAAACGGGTGAGCAGTACTTC. Protein product: CASSPKTGEQYF.

This clonotype was detected only a few times. The rearrangement links TRBV6-1 to TRBJ2-3, with D possibly called TRBD1 or TRBD2 (5 bases each). The CDR3 runs 18 residues. Trimming pared 4 bases from V and 0 bases from J, leaving 20 bases between. Germline CDR1 reads MNHNS; CDR2 reads SASEGT. CDR3 sequence reads: CASSVFQDYRSSTDTQYF. The CDR3 DNA sequence: TGTGCCAGCAGTGTCTTCCAAGACTACAGGTCTAGCACAGATACGCAGTATTTT.

This clonotype has a handful of counts. This may arise from a read error, as a much more abundant clone is one base away. The rearrangement links TRBV5-6 to TRBJ1-2; D is undetermined. The CDR3 length is 13 residues. Trimming left V 3 bases short and J 0 bases short, with 6 bases between. The germline V gene encodes CDR1 SGHDT and CDR2 YYEEEE. In DNA, the CDR3 is TGTGCCAGCAGCTGGGTGGCTAACTATGGCTACACCTTC. This gives the protein CASSWVANYGYTF.

The chain recombines TRBV4-1 with TRBJ2-3; TRBD2 agrees at 8 bases. The CDR3 consists of 15 residues. CDR1 and CDR2 (germline): MGHRA, YSYEKL. V gave up 5 bases and J gave up 5 bases; unmatched junction bases: 9. The CDR3 coding sequence is TGCGCCAGCAGCTATATAGCGGGGCGAGGAGATACGCAGTATTTT. It translates to CASSYIAGRGDTQYF.

V gene TRBV12-3 or TRBV12-4 combines with J gene TRBJ1-1; possible D gene TRBD1, 5 bases. There are 14 residues in the CDR3. V gave up 4 bases and J gave up 5 bases, with 14 bases separating them. CDR3: CASSWPGTRTEAFF. DNA for the CDR3: TGTGCCAGCAGTTGGCCAGGGACTCGGACTGAAGCTTTCTTT.

The gene calls are TRBV7-2 and TRBJ2-1; D might be TRBD1 (7 bases). The germline V and J ends were trimmed by 3 bases and 8 bases, with 11 bases remaining between them. The CDR3 extends over 13 amino acids. CDR1 and CDR2 (germline): SGHTA, FQGNSA. CDR3 region: CASSLEGADEQFF. The CDR3 coding sequence is TGTGCCAGCAGCTTGGAGGGGGCAGATGAGCAGTTCTTC.

V and J are TRBV7-2 and TRBJ2-1, with 7 bases matching TRBD2. The CDR3 has 16 residues. V was pared by 6 bases and J by 4 bases, with 12 bases of the junction left unmatched. Germline CDR1 reads SGHTA; CDR2 reads FQGNSA. CDR3 residues: CASSHGGSTGYNEQFF. In nucleotides, the CDR3 is TGTGCCAGCAGTCACGGGGGGTCTACCGGTTACAATGAGCAGTTCTTC. The variable domain in full, with the rest retrieved from reference TRBV7-2 and TRBJ2-1, is GAGVSQSPSNKVTEKGKDVELRCDPISGHTALYWYRQSLGQGLEFLIYFQGNSAPDKSGLPSDRFSAERTGGSVSTLTIQRTQQEDSAVYLCASSHGGSTGYNEQFFGPGTRLTVL.

This rearrangement joins TRBV7-8 to TRBJ2-1; TRBD1 is a possible D gene (6 bases). CDR1 is SGHVS, CDR2 FQNEAQ, per germline. The CDR3 is 11 residues long. V shed 1 base and J shed 15 bases, with 10 bases lying between them. CDR3 in DNA: TGTGCCAGCAGCTTAGTGGACAGCAGGTTCTTC. As protein: CASSLVDSRFF.

This clonotype was detected only a few times. The gene calls are TRBV20-1 and TRBJ1-2; 7 bases map to TRBD1. The CDR3 spans 13 residues. Losses at the gene ends were 5 bases for V and 6 bases for J; bases not matched to a gene: 9. Germline V gene lookup returns CDR1 DFQATT and CDR2 SNEGSKA (reference sequence). The CDR3 here is CSAVQGGRDGYTF. Here the CDR3 DNA reads TGCAGTGCTGTTCAAGGGGGCAGAGATGGCTACACCTTC.

There are a few counts of this clonotype. This rearrangement joins TRBV15 to TRBJ1-1; no clear D. The germline V gene has CDR1 LNHNV and CDR2 YYDKDF (reference sequence). The CDR3 runs to 12 residues. Trimming stripped 1 base from V and 7 bases from J, with 7 bases between. In DNA, the CDR3 is TGTGCCACCAGCAGAGGCCTCAATGAAGCTTTCTTT. It codes for CATSRGLNEAFF. The whole variable domain, filled in from reference TRBV15 and TRBJ1-1, reads DAMVIQNPRYQVTQFGKPVTLSCSQTLNHNVMYWYQQKSSQAPKLLFHYYDKDFNNEADTPDNFQSRRPNTSFCFLDIRSPGLGDTAMYLCATSRGLNEAFFGQGTRLTVV.

The sample holds a few counts of this clonotype. This chain connects TRBV10-3 to TRBJ2-7; D perhaps matches TRBD2 (5 bases). Germline CDR1 and CDR2: ENHRY and SYGVKD. Trimming left V 10 bases short and J 1 base short, with 17 bases between. CDR3 length equals 14 residues. The CDR3 here is CATMKDGISYEQYF. The CDR3 DNA is TGTGCCACGATGAAGGACGGGATATCCTACGAGCAGTACTTC.

The rearrangement links TRBV25-1 to TRBJ1-2; 7 nucleotides line up with TRBD1. This CDR3 is built from 14 residues. With 3 bases clipped from V and 4 bases from J, the junction kept 5 bases outside the gene matches. The germline CDR1 and CDR2 sequences are MGHDK and SYGVNS. As DNA, the CDR3 is TGTGCCAGCAGTGAGACAGGGTTTGGCTATGGCTACACCTTC. Its translation: CASSETGFGYGYTF.

This clonotype was observed a few times. J is TRBJ1-1 and V is TRBV12-3 or TRBV12-4; D is perhaps TRBD1 (6 bases). V dropped 3 bases and J dropped 4 bases, with 12 bases sitting between them. The CDR3 length is 14 residues. In nucleotides, the CDR3 is TGTGCCAGCAGTTTTGGGGGGGCGCGCACTGAAGCTTTCTTT. Its protein product is CASSFGGARTEAFF.

In this sample, this clonotype turned up a few times. This chain uses TRBV29-1 with TRBJ1-1; D perhaps matches TRBD1 (5 bases). There are 14 residues in the CDR3. Trimming left V 4 bases short and J 1 base short, with 13 bases between. CDR1 is SQVTM, CDR2 ANQGSEA, per germline. CDR3 residues: CSVGPGGKNTEAFF. CDR3 coding DNA: TGCAGCGTTGGCCCCGGGGGGAAGAACACTGAAGCTTTCTTT.

The chain combines TRBV7-2 with TRBJ1-4; no clear D gene. The CDR3 consists of 12 residues. With 10 bases removed from V and 4 bases from J, the gap between germline ends came to 10 bases. Germline-derived CDR1 and CDR2 are SGHTA and FQGNSA. CDR3 DNA: TGTGCCATCCTCGGGTATAATGAAAAACTGTTTTTT. This translates into CAILGYNEKLFF. The full variable domain, rest sourced from reference TRBV7-2 and TRBJ1-4, is GAGVSQSPSNKVTEKGKDVELRCDPISGHTALYWYRQSLGQGLEFLIYFQGNSAPDKSGLPSDRFSAERTGGSVSTLTIQRTQQEDSAVYLCAILGYNEKLFFGSGTQLSVL.

J is TRBJ2-7 and V is TRBV6-6; D call uncertain. Germline CDR1 reads MNHNY; CDR2 reads SVGAGI (reference sequence). CDR3 length equals 16 residues. The V and J ends lost 0 bases and 1 base respectively, with 13 bases between them. The CDR3 here is CASSYSPGPTSYEQYF. The CDR3 DNA is TGTGCCAGCAGTTACTCACCGGGTCCCACATCCTACGAGCAGTACTTC.

This clonotype has at least ten counts. The chain has TRBV4-3 and TRBJ2-7; D uncertain. V lost 4 bases and J 7 bases, leaving 8 bases between the germline ends. The CDR3 length is 11 residues. Germline V lookup: CDR1 LGHNA, CDR2 YSLEER. In DNA, the CDR3 is TGCGCCAGCAGCCGCTACAATGAGCAGTACTTC. Residues: CASSRYNEQYF.

This chain links TRBV27 with TRBJ2-7, with D maybe TRBD2 (6 bases). The CDR3 extends over 18 amino acids. The germline V gene has CDR1 MNHEY and CDR2 SMNVEV (reference sequence). V lost 1 base and J 3 bases, leaving 22 bases between the germline ends. CDR3 protein: CASSLYGRGFSKYYEQYF. The CDR3 bases are TGTGCCAGCAGTTTATATGGGCGGGGTTTCTCCAAGTACTACGAGCAGTACTTC.

Here the CDR3 reads CASSTTPDRAKRAFF. The DNA for the CDR3 is TGTGCCAGCAGCACAACCCCAGACAGGGCGAAACGGGCTTTCTTT. The gene calls are TRBV7-2 and TRBJ1-1, with 7 bases matching TRBD1. Germline CDR1 SGHTA, CDR2 FQGNSA. This CDR3 comprises 15 residues. The ends lost 5 bases at V and 11 bases at J; junction bases unmatched: 17. Complete variable domain (other parts from reference TRBV7-2 and TRBJ1-1): GAGVSQSPSNKVTEKGKDVELRCDPISGHTALYWYRQSLGQGLEFLIYFQGNSAPDKSGLPSDRFSAERTGGSVSTLTIQRTQQEDSAVYLCASSTTPDRAKRAFFGQGTRLTVV.

The chain combines TRBV7-9 with TRBJ2-3; D is uncertain. This CDR3 spans 15 amino acids. CDR1 and CDR2 (germline): SEHNR, FQNEAQ (reference sequence). V was pared by 3 bases and J by 2 bases, with 12 bases between. CDR3 nucleotides: TGTGCCAGCAGCTTTATGAAAGGGCCCACAGATACGCAGTATTTT. Its translation is CASSFMKGPTDTQYF.

The chain combines TRBV4-2 with TRBJ2-3; 10 positions match TRBD2. With 0 bases clipped from V and 2 bases from J, the junction kept 8 bases outside the gene matches. The CDR3 spans 18 residues. CDR1 LGHNA and CDR2 YNFKEQ come from the germline V gene. In nucleotides, the CDR3 is TGTGCCAGCAGCCAAGAAGGAGCGGGGGGGCTCGACACAGATACGCAGTATTTT. It codes for CASSQEGAGGLDTDTQYF.